This TCR beta chain was sequenced during a study of control samples from healthy donors and cancer patients. Trimming cost V 2 bases and J 7 bases, with 12 bases left between them. In germline, CDR1 is MNHEY, CDR2 SVGEGT. The CDR3 is made up of 13 amino acids. Repertoires were generated with immunoSEQ multiplex PCR, while TCRdb's copy carries only in-frame clones and drops some. The sample holds 70,000 to 75,000 clones, roughly 87% seen once. What was sequenced was blood. The rearrangement uses TRBV6-2 or TRBV6-3 and TRBJ2-7; D possibly corresponds to TRBD1 (6 bases). This clonotype was sampled from a woman between 50 and 59 years old in good health. The CDR3 coding sequence is TGTGCCAGCAGTTACCCTGACAGGAGAGAGCAGTACTTC. This sequence encodes CASSYPDRREQYF.